This paragraph reports one T cell receptor (beta chain). CDR1 is MDHEN and CDR2 is SYDVKM in the germline V gene. The CDR3 totals 12 residues. Trimming pared 3 bases from V and 4 bases from J, leaving 4 bases between. The data were taken from a study of control samples from healthy donors and cancer patients. The table came from immunoSEQ multiplex PCR; TCRdb's copy has only in-frame clones and leaves some out. The data contain about 180,000 clones, 85% to 90% of them seen just once; the ten biggest clones take up 1.1% to 1.5%. The sample taken for sequencing was blood. The receptor was isolated from a woman between 45 and 65 years old in good health. V usage is TRBV28 and J usage is TRBJ2-1; D gene ambiguous. The CDR3 protein is CASSLIYNEQFF. CDR3 in DNA: TGTGCCAGCAGTTTGATTTACAATGAGCAGTTCTTC.